This TCR beta chain came from a study of T cell repertoires in cytomegalovirus infection. Study information: Evidence of both CMV infection and a matching HLA type came from public TCR beta signatures. Study-level results: Ex vivo, HLA-C-restricted CMV-specific TCR beta clonotypes prevailed over the rest of the response.

Trimming took 7 bases from V and 3 from J, leaving 12 bases between them. Germline lookup yields CDR1 SQVTM and CDR2 ANQGSEA. This CDR3 spans 13 amino acids. This clonotype has more than one count but fewer than ten. Its antigen is still unknown. TCRdb re-derived calls from the reads in MiXCR, one entry per CDR3 protein. The top ten hold 25% to 30% of the sample, which has around 190,000 distinct CDR3 sequences, under 15% seen once. The chain has TRBV29-1 and TRBJ2-2, with a tentative D call TRBD1 (6 bases). Sequencing used PBMCs. This receptor was obtained from a human donor in good health (CMV status not recorded). Some clones in this sample may be carry-over from other donors' samples. DNA of the CDR3: TGCAGCGCCTGGGGGACATACACCGGGGAGCTGTTTTTT. Encoded protein: CSAWGTYTGELFF.